The next 15 T cell receptor beta chains were all read from a single sample in a study of shared clonotypes between healthy human individuals. Positive CCR7 selection of CD45RO-negative cells yielded the naive CD8 cells, and terminally differentiated effector memory CD45RA+ cells were excluded. The repertoire was sequenced with immunoSEQ multiplex PCR; TCRdb's copy has only in-frame clones and lacks some. The sample records approximately 2,000,000 clones, just over 90% being singletons. What was sequenced was naive CD8+ T cells from PBMCs. The source is a man aged 18 to 29 in good health. Some clones in this sample may be carry-over from other donors' samples.

The chain carries TRBV13 and TRBJ2-7, with D uncertain. The CDR3 has 15 amino acids. V shed 8 bases and J shed 0 bases, with 17 bases lying between them. From germline, CDR1 is PRHDT and CDR2 FYEKMQ (reference sequence). The CDR3 is CASSPGRHPSYEQYF. The CDR3 DNA sequence: TGTGCCAGCTCACCGGGCCGACACCCCTCCTACGAGCAGTACTTC.

This clone was detected a few times. The genes are TRBV2 and TRBJ2-7; TRBD1 matches 7 bases. The V and J ends lost 1 base and 1 base, in that order; junction bases with no gene match: 4. CDR1 is SNHLY and CDR2 is FYNNEI in the germline V gene. CDR3 size: 15 residues. CDR3 DNA: TGTGCCAGCAGTGAAGAGGGGACAGCTTCCTACGAGCAGTACTTC. Residues: CASSEEGTASYEQYF. Full variable domain (remainder filled in from reference TRBV2 and TRBJ2-7): EPEVTQTPSHQVTQMGQEVILRCVPISNHLYFYWYRQILGQKVEFLVSFYNNEISEKSEIFDDQFSVERPDGSNFTLKIRSTKLEDSAMYFCASSEEGTASYEQYFGPGTRLTVT.

The V gene is TRBV10-3, the J gene TRBJ1-1, with 7 bases aligning to TRBD1. Trimming removed 6 bases from V and 1 base from J; junction bases left unmatched: 5. Germline loops: CDR1 ENHRY, CDR2 SYGVKD. The CDR3 is made up of 14 amino acids. The CDR3 here is CAIRRQGPNTEAFF. The CDR3 coding sequence is TGTGCCATCAGAAGACAGGGACCGAACACTGAAGCTTTCTTT.

This clone has only one observation. In the same sample, other DNA sequences code for this CDR3. The rearrangement joins TRBV27 to TRBJ2-7; TRBD2 agrees at 7 bases. J gave up 5 bases and V 6 bases, and 7 bases lay outside the gene matches. The germline CDR1 and CDR2 sequences are MNHEY and SMNVEV (reference sequence). The CDR3 covers 13 residues. In nucleotides, the CDR3 is TGTGCCAGCAGCCCGGGGGGTAGGAACGAGCAGTACTTC. Protein: CASSPGGRNEQYF.

A remark on this clone: Different DNA sequences within this sample yield the same CDR3. This chain connects TRBV6-1 to TRBJ2-7, with no clear D. This CDR3 region has 14 residues. Germline CDR1 and CDR2: MNHNS and SASEGT. V lost 3 bases to trimming and J lost 1 base, with 10 bases between them. The CDR3 DNA is TGTGCCAGCAGTGACCCAACACGATCCTACGAGCAGTACTTC. Translating gives CASSDPTRSYEQYF.

The chain has TRBV6-1 and TRBJ2-1, with D perhaps TRBD2 (6 bases). V was cut by 7 bases and J by 3 bases, with 13 bases left in between. Germline CDR1 is MNHNS and CDR2 is SASEGT. There are 14 residues in the CDR3. CDR3 amino acids: CASKMWGDYNEQFF. CDR3 in DNA: TGTGCCAGCAAGATGTGGGGGGACTACAATGAGCAGTTCTTC.

The V gene is TRBV6-5, the J gene TRBJ1-1; no clear D gene. V was trimmed by 6 bases and J by 4 bases, leaving 9 bases between them. This CDR3 is 12 amino acids long. Germline V gives CDR1 MNHEY, CDR2 SVGAGI. The DNA for the CDR3 is TGTGCCAGCAGCCGGGTCCGCACTGAAGCTTTCTTT. It translates to CASSRVRTEAFF.

The chain recombines TRBV5-8 with TRBJ1-4; D not resolved. The V gene lost 6 bases and the J gene lost 0 bases, with 15 bases spanning the gap. CDR1 and CDR2 from the germline V gene are SGHTS and YDEGEE. The CDR3 is 16 amino acids. In DNA, the CDR3 is TGTGCCAGCACCAACCAAGCAGAAACAACTAATGAAAAACTGTTTTTT. It codes for CASTNQAETTNEKLFF.

V gene TRBV28 combines with J gene TRBJ1-1; D gene unclear. This CDR3 has 15 amino acids. Germline CDR1 and CDR2: MDHEN and SYDVKM. Trimming removed 2 bases at V and 2 bases at J, with 12 bases between. Written as DNA, the CDR3 is TGTGCCAGCAGTTTACCCGGGATCTTAAACACTGAAGCTTTCTTT. This encodes CASSLPGILNTEAFF.

The V call is TRBV11-2, the J call TRBJ1-2; D perhaps matches TRBD1 (5 bases). This CDR3 comprises 11 residues. V was trimmed by 5 bases and J by 7 bases, leaving 8 bases between them. The germline CDR1 and CDR2 sequences are SGHAT and FQNNGV. The CDR3 reads CASSPGVGYTF. CDR3 DNA sequence: TGTGCCAGCAGCCCGGGGGTTGGCTACACCTTC.

The V and J genes are TRBV7-3 and TRBJ1-5; TRBD1 matches 7 bases. The J segment lost 2 bases and the V segment lost 6 bases, leaving 7 bases of the junction unmatched. This CDR3 has 15 amino acids. CDR1 and CDR2 from the germline V gene are SGHTA and FQGTGA. CDR3 region: CASSRGQDCNQPQHF. CDR3 coding DNA: TGTGCCAGCAGTCGCGGACAGGACTGCAATCAGCCCCAGCATTTT.

The chain uses TRBV6-4 and TRBJ2-1; D gene unclear. Deletions cut 4 bases from V and 4 bases from J, with 11 bases between. The CDR3 extends over 14 amino acids. The V gene's germline CDR1 is MRHNA and CDR2 SNTAGT. The CDR3 protein is CASSGPRHYNEQFF. In DNA, the CDR3 is TGTGCCAGCAGTGGCCCCCGACATTACAATGAGCAGTTCTTC.

This chain uses TRBV7-9 with TRBJ2-7; 16 bases align to TRBD2. The V gene's germline CDR1 is SEHNR and CDR2 FQNEAQ (reference sequence). The CDR3 spans 19 residues. J lost 0 bases, V lost 5 bases, and 10 bases had no gene match. CDR3 coding DNA: TGTGCCAGCAGCGCCCTTAAGGGACTAGCGGGAGGGATCTCCTACGAGCAGTACTTC. Its protein is CASSALKGLAGGISYEQYF.

This chain joins TRBV19 and TRBJ1-1, with 8 positions matching TRBD1. Trimming at V came to 2 bases and at J to 0 bases, leaving 5 bases not matched to a gene. This CDR3 spans 16 amino acids. Per germline, CDR1 LNHDA and CDR2 SQIVND (reference sequence). The CDR3: CASSITRDRMNTEAFF. CDR3 nucleotides: TGTGCCAGTAGTATAACTCGGGACAGGATGAACACTGAAGCTTTCTTT.

In the case of this clone: The sample has other DNA sequences that encode this CDR3 too. The rearrangement links TRBV6-4 to TRBJ2-3, with no clear D. With 3 bases removed from V and 9 bases from J, the gap between germline ends came to 7 bases. The V gene's germline CDR1 is MRHNA and CDR2 SNTAGT. The CDR3 has 11 amino acids. CDR3 protein: CASSEGVTQYF. CDR3 in DNA: TGTGCCAGCAGTGAAGGAGTCACGCAGTATTTT.